The clone carrying this T cell receptor beta chain was detected only a few times. The sample is drawn from a study of T-cell memory formation after mild COVID-19. On the study more broadly: TCR clusters were mostly confined to one donor each.

TCRdb independently ran MiXCR on the 5' RACE reads; one entry per CDR3 protein. Among roughly 510,000 distinct CDR3 sequences, around 15% were seen once, and the ten largest hold approximately 8.1%. V lost 4 bases to trimming and J lost 6 bases, with 9 bases between them. The V gene's germline CDR1 is KGHDR and CDR2 SFDVKD. There are 13 residues in the CDR3. Sequencing was carried out using PBMCs or a T cell subset sorted from them (not recorded which). The chain recombines TRBV24-1 with TRBJ2-1, with D perhaps matching TRBD2 (6 bases). This receptor was taken from an adult woman who had mild COVID-19 (a few samples of this study predate the infection). Cell type and time point are not known. The CDR3 DNA follows: TGTGCCACCAGTGACGGGGGTCTCAATGAGCAGTTCTTC. Its translation: CATSDGGLNEQFF.